These T cell receptor beta chains were read from a single sample in a study of early T cells in non-severe SARS-CoV-2 infection. TCRdb redid the calling of the 5' RACE reads with MiXCR, one entry per CDR3 protein. The data contain 25,000 to 35,000 distinct CDR3 sequences, roughly 3.9% of them singletons. Material for sequencing was whole blood. These receptors came from an adult who was a healthcare worker with PCR-confirmed SARS-CoV-2 infection or an uninfected control (not recorded which). CDR3s include the opening cysteine and the closing phenylalanine or tryptophan. D genes are given only for firm matches. The size entry is marked missing in some rows and otherwise reads once, few, many or a size class.

CDR3 DNA | CDR3 protein | D gene | clone size | J gene | V gene
TGTGCCAGCAGAACCTACAGGGACACCGGGGAGCTGTTTTTT | CASRTYRDTGELFF | NA | many | TRBJ2-2 | TRBV6-2/TRBV6-3
TGCGCCAGCAGTGAGTCTTTGGGGGGGAGGACTGAAGCTTTCTTT | CASSESLGGRTEAFF | NA | many | TRBJ1-1 | TRBV10-1
TGCAGTGCTCCGGGCGGGGATAATTCACCCCTCCACTTT | CSAPGGDNSPLHF | NA | many | TRBJ1-6 | TRBV20-1
TGTGCCAGCAGCCGACGGACCAGGGACAACAATGAGCAGTTCTTC | CASSRRTRDNNEQFF | NA | many | TRBJ2-1 | TRBV7-8
TGTGCCAGCTCACCATGGGGTGGGAATATGAACACTGAAGCTTTCTTT | CASSPWGGNMNTEAFF | NA | many | TRBJ1-1 | TRBV18
TGCAGTGCTCTATCCTTCTACAATGAGCAGTTCTTC | CSALSFYNEQFF | NA | many | TRBJ2-1 | TRBV20-1
TGTGCCAGCAGCCTCAGATTCCAGGCTGAAGTTTATGGCTACACCTTC | CASSLRFQAEVYGYTF | NA | NA | TRBJ1-2 | TRBV7-8
TGCGCCAGCAGCCCCGGACTAGCGATTAGGGCCCAGTACTTC | CASSPGLAIRAQYF | TRBD2 | NA | TRBJ2-5 | TRBV4-1
TGCGCCAGCAGCTTATCAGGGGGGCTCTCCACATCCTATGGCTACACCTTC | CASSLSGGLSTSYGYTF | TRBD1 | many | TRBJ1-2 | TRBV5-1
TGTGCCACCTCCGAGGTAGGGGGCGAGCAGTACTTC | CATSEVGGEQYF | NA | many | TRBJ2-7 | TRBV19
TGTGCCAGCAGCTTAGCGGGGACTAGACTGTACAATGAGCAGTTCTTC | CASSLAGTRLYNEQFF | TRBD2 | NA | TRBJ2-1 | TRBV7-4
TGTGCCATCAGTGAAGCCAGGGAACAAACTGAGCAGTTCTTC | CAISEAREQTEQFF | NA | few | TRBJ2-1 | TRBV10-3
TGTGCCAGCAGCTCAAGACTAGCGGGACTCCGAGCAGATACGCAGTATTTT | CASSSRLAGLRADTQYF | TRBD2 | few | TRBJ2-3 | TRBV7-2
TGTGCCAGCGGGAATTCAATGAAGCAGTTCTTC | CASGNSMKQFF | NA | few | TRBJ2-1 | TRBV7-2
TGTGCCAGCTCGGGACAGGGGACTTCACCCCTCCACTTT | CASSGQGTSPLHF | TRBD1 | many | TRBJ1-6 | TRBV2
TGTGCCAGCAGCGCACAGTGGGATGAGCAGTTCTTC | CASSAQWDEQFF | NA | many | TRBJ2-1 | TRBV7-9